Below, 10 T cell receptor beta chains from the same sample are listed, as sequenced in a study of blood T cells in healthy people across ages. With a J-beta primer mix and a sample-barcoded 5' primer, a second PCR ran about 7 to 12 cycles. TCRdb itself ran the 5' RACE reads through MiXCR, one entry per CDR3 protein. Of more than 650,000 distinct CDR3 sequences in the sample, roughly 50% were seen once. The sample taken for sequencing was blood. The receptors were gathered from a man of 80 years or more in good health.

The V and J genes are TRBV4-2 and TRBJ2-7, with TRBD2 matching 8 bases. Unmatched junction bases numbered 6, after V lost 0 bases and J lost 2 bases. Germline V gene sequence: CDR1 LGHNA, CDR2 YNFKEQ. CDR3 length: 16 amino acids. The chain's CDR3 is CASSQDLREVAYEQYF. In DNA form, the CDR3 reads TGTGCCAGCAGCCAAGATCTGCGGGAGGTGGCCTACGAGCAGTACTTC.

The genes are TRBV29-1 and TRBJ2-5, with D perhaps matching TRBD1 or TRBD2 (5 bases each). The CDR3 length is 12 residues. Germline V gene data show CDR1 as SQVTM and CDR2 as ANQGSEA. V lost 0 bases, J lost 11 bases, and 13 bases lay in between. CDR3 loop: CSVEEGPYGQYF. The DNA for the CDR3 is TGCAGCGTTGAAGAGGGACCCTACGGGCAGTACTTC. Full variable domain (outside the CDR3, taken from reference TRBV29-1 and TRBJ2-5): SAVISQKPSRDICQRGTSLTIQCQVDSQVTMMFWYRQQPGQSLTLIATANQGSEATYESGFVIDKFPISRPNLTFSTLTVSNMSPEDSSIYLCSVEEGPYGQYFGPGTRLLVL.

The chain is built from TRBV24-1 and TRBJ2-1; 9 nucleotides match TRBD1. The CDR3 runs 15 residues. Looked up from germline, CDR1 is KGHDR and CDR2 is SFDVKD. V dropped 7 bases and J dropped 9; count of bases not matched to a gene: 12. This chain's CDR3 is CATRGQLTGGGEQFF. CDR3 DNA: TGTGCCACCAGGGGACAGTTGACAGGGGGAGGTGAGCAGTTCTTC.

The gene calls are TRBV18 and TRBJ2-5; the D gene is possibly TRBD1 (5 bases). There are 13 residues in the CDR3. The V gene's germline CDR1 is KGHSH and CDR2 LQKENI. Trimming stripped 8 bases from V and 1 base from J, with 11 bases between. The CDR3 region is CASTTGIQETQYF. CDR3 in DNA: TGTGCCAGCACCACAGGAATCCAAGAGACCCAGTACTTC.

The chain joins TRBV21-1 to TRBJ1-5; the D call of TRBD1 is as the table states it, not checked on the DNA. TRBV21-1 is deemed a pseudogene. This CDR3 has 15 residues. Written as DNA, the CDR3 is TGTGCCAGCCTTGGGTCCAGGGGGGGCAATCAGCCCCAGCATTTT. Translated, it gives CASLGSRGGNQPQHF.

Note on this clonotype: The junction differs from germline at one of its ends, possibly a read error. CDR3 residues: CASSPGQQHRYAYF. CDR3 nucleotides: TGTGCCAGTTCGCCGGGGCAGCAGCACAGATACGCGTATTTT. The V call is TRBV5-1, the J call TRBJ2-3; D may match TRBD1 or TRBD2 (5 bases each). CDR3 length: 14 residues. Germline assignment: CDR1 SGHRS and CDR2 YFSETQ.

The rearrangement joins TRBV25-1 to TRBJ2-5; the D call may be TRBD1 or TRBD2 (5 bases each). The end of the DNA aligns better with TRBJ2-7, so the J call may be wrong. CDR3 length: 13 amino acids. Germline lookup yields CDR1 MGHDK and CDR2 SYGVNS. The CDR3 region is CATRRGTGYEQYF. The DNA of the CDR3 is TGTGCCACCAGGCGAGGGACGGGCTACGAGCAGTACTTC.

This chain connects TRBV5-5 to TRBJ1-2; 7 bases are a match to TRBD1. V lost 2 bases to trimming and J lost 6 bases; unmatched junction nucleotides: 19. CDR3 length: 18 residues. CDR1 and CDR2 (germline): SGHKS, YYEKEE (reference sequence). The CDR3 spells CASSLSTRQGTARHGYTF. CDR3 sequence (DNA): TGTGCCAGCAGCTTATCAACCAGGCAAGGGACAGCGCGGCATGGCTACACCTTC.

The rearrangement uses TRBV7-9 and TRBJ2-4, with D perhaps matching TRBD2 (5 bases). Matching the DNA end better, TRBJ2-1 makes the J call doubtful. CDR1 is SEHNR and CDR2 is FQNEAQ in the germline V gene (reference sequence). The CDR3 extends over 11 amino acids. The CDR3 loop reads CASSPGNIQFF. DNA for the CDR3: TGTGCCAGCAGCCCCGGGAACATTCAGTTCTTC.

This clonotype was detected only a few times. The chain couples TRBV7-2 to TRBJ1-2; tentative D call: TRBD1 (6 bases). Germline V CDR1 and CDR2: SGHTA, FQGNSA. V was shortened by 2 bases and J by 6 bases, with 19 bases between the two germline ends. The CDR3 has 16 residues. The CDR3 DNA follows: TGTGCCAGCAGCTTAACCCCGGGGGGGGGCGCGGATGGCTACACCTTC. This translates into CASSLTPGGGADGYTF.